Listed below are T cell receptor beta chains from one sample, sequenced in a study of cytomegalovirus exposure and HLA in healthy donors. Here immunoSEQ multiplex PCR was the method, and the copy in TCRdb shows in-frame clones only, minus some. The sample holds about 150,000 clones; 55% to 85% are singletons and the top ten take 2.1%. Sequenced sample: PBMCs. Every receptor here comes from a middle-aged man in good health and CMV-seronegative. Both conserved end residues are part of each CDR3. A D gene is named only where the DNA matches it firmly. A row's size may be missing; if present it is once, few, many or a size class.

>TRBD1|TRBJ1-4|once|TRBV2
CASTRDSRFEKLFF
TGTGCCAGCACCCGGGACAGTAGGTTTGAAAAACTGTTTTTT
>TRBD2|TRBJ2-2|.|TRBV5-4
CASRINLAGGTGELFF
TGTGCCAGCAGGATTAACCTAGCGGGGGGCACCGGGGAGCTGTTTTTT
>TRBD1|TRBJ1-2|.|TRBV27
CASSLSHGTGANYGYTF
TGTGCCAGCAGTTTATCGCATGGGACAGGGGCTAACTATGGCTACACCTTC
>TRBD1|TRBJ1-2|.|TRBV28
CASRGDSPNYGYTF
TGTGCCAGCAGGGGGGACAGTCCTAACTATGGCTACACCTTC
>.|TRBJ2-7|.|TRBV6-5
CASSYSRREQYF
TGTGCCAGCAGTTACTCGCGTCGCGAGCAGTACTTC
>TRBD1|TRBJ1-5|few|TRBV6-6
CASSRDRYNQPQHF
TGTGCCAGCAGTCGGGACAGGTACAATCAGCCCCAGCATTTT
>TRBD2|TRBJ2-7|.|TRBV10-2
CASSERSSGSYEQYF
TGCGCCAGCAGTGAGAGGTCTAGCGGGTCCTACGAGCAGTACTTC
>TRBD2|TRBJ2-1|.|TRBV9
CASSHSKHRLAGGQSYNEQFF
TGTGCCAGCAGCCACTCAAAACACAGACTAGCGGGAGGGCAGTCCTACAATGAGCAGTTCTTC
>.|TRBJ1-3|.|TRBV4-1
CASSQVLGGGGGNTIYF
TGCGCCAGCAGCCAAGTTCTGGGAGGGGGTGGTGGAAACACCATATATTTT
>.|TRBJ1-1|.|TRBV5-1
CASKGGQLRMNTEAFF
TGCGCCAGCAAAGGTGGACAACTAAGGATGAACACTGAAGCTTTCTTT
>.|TRBJ1-4|.|TRBV9
CASSVGGSTNEKLFF
TGTGCCAGCAGCGTAGGGGGCTCGACTAATGAAAAACTGTTTTTT
>TRBD1|TRBJ2-5|few|TRBV10-3
CAISSTGTGGFQETQYF
TGTGCCATCAGTTCAACCGGGACAGGGGGTTTCCAAGAGACCCAGTACTTC
>TRBD2|TRBJ2-1|.|TRBV10-3
CAISGYGGDYNEQFF
TGTGCCATCAGTGGTTATGGGGGGGACTACAATGAGCAGTTCTTC
>.|TRBJ2-1|.|TRBV6-6
CASRAQGGIYNEQFF
TGTGCCAGCAGGGCACAGGGGGGGATCTACAATGAGCAGTTCTTC
>.|TRBJ1-1|few|TRBV7-9
CASSLIGDGNTEAFF
TGTGCCAGCAGCTTAATAGGGGATGGGAACACTGAAGCTTTCTTT
>TRBD1|TRBJ2-5|.|TRBV5-4
CASSSTGQPPETQYF
TGTGCCAGCAGCTCAACGGGACAGCCACCCGAGACCCAGTACTTC
>TRBD1|TRBJ1-2|.|TRBV28
CASSSDREAGGYTF
TGTGCCAGCAGTTCGGACAGGGAGGCGGGTGGCTACACCTTC
>TRBD1|TRBJ2-1|.|TRBV5-1
CASRSDRADNEQFF
TGCGCCAGCCGCTCAGACAGGGCTGACAATGAGCAGTTCTTC
>.|TRBJ2-7|.|TRBV5-1
CASSLSGDSSYEQYF
TGCGCCAGCAGCCTATCGGGGGACAGCTCCTACGAGCAGTACTTC
>.|TRBJ1-1|.|TRBV4-2
CASSQDPRQNTEAFF
TGTGCCAGCAGCCAAGATCCTCGACAAAACACTGAAGCTTTCTTT
>.|TRBJ1-1|.|TRBV6-5
CASSYWPGLSEAFF
TGTGCCAGCAGTTACTGGCCGGGTTTGTCTGAAGCTTTCTTT
>.|TRBJ1-1|.|TRBV19
CASCNQNTEAFF
TGTGCCAGTTGTAATCAAAACACTGAAGCTTTCTTT
>TRBD2|TRBJ2-1|few|TRBV5-1
CASSLMASGGDGFF
TGCGCCAGCAGCTTGATGGCTAGCGGGGGGGATGGGTTCTTC
>TRBD2|TRBJ2-5|.|TRBV5-6
CASSLGLARETQYF
TGTGCCAGCAGCTTGGGACTAGCTCGGGAGACCCAGTACTTC
>TRBD1|TRBJ1-1|.|TRBV9
CASSGTGVTEAFF
TGTGCCAGCAGCGGGACAGGGGTCACTGAAGCTTTCTTT
>TRBD1|TRBJ1-5|.|TRBV28
CASSSWTGADQPQHF
TGTGCCAGCAGTTCATGGACAGGTGCCGATCAGCCCCAGCATTTT
>.|TRBJ1-2|.|TRBV6-1
CASSEASRVLGYTF
TGTGCCAGCAGTGAAGCGAGCAGGGTACTTGGCTACACCTTC
>.|TRBJ1-5|.|TRBV2
CASGPRKSQPQHF
TGTGCCAGCGGGCCTCGAAAGTCCCAGCCCCAGCATTTT
>.|TRBJ2-2|once|TRBV5-4
CASSWTPNTGELFF
TGTGCCAGCAGCTGGACACCGAACACCGGGGAGCTGTTTTTT
>.|TRBJ2-7|.|TRBV7-2
CASSSGQFYEQYF
TGTGCCAGCAGTTCTGGACAGTTCTACGAGCAGTACTTC
>.|TRBJ2-2|.|TRBV6-5
CASSYSRPGNTGELFF
TGTGCCAGCAGTTACTCTCGGCCGGGGAACACCGGGGAGCTGTTTTTT
>TRBD1|TRBJ1-5|.|TRBV5-4
CASSLRQGSNQPQHF
TGTGCCAGCAGCTTACGACAGGGTAGCAATCAGCCCCAGCATTTT
>.|TRBJ2-1|.|TRBV29-1
CSVADEQFF
TGCAGCGTTGCTGATGAGCAGTTCTTC